The rows below give T cell receptor beta chains drawn from one sample of a study of blood T cell repertoires in COVID-19. TCRdb's table, derived via immunoSEQ multiplex PCR, lists solely in-frame clones and lacks some. The data show some 110,000 clones, 85% to 90% seen once. The sequencing input was peripheral blood. The receptor source for this set is a human donor in a cohort sampled during active COVID-19. The CDR3 runs from the conserved cysteine through the conserved F or W. D genes are given only for firm matches. Rows may omit the clone size; those that give it use once, few, many or a size class.

TRBJ2-1 TRBV18 TRBD2 - TGTGCCAGCTCACCACCGGGACTAGCGGGAGGGGGGGTCTACAATGAGCAGTTCTTC CASSPPGLAGGGVYNEQFF
TRBJ2-3 TRBV6-2/TRBV6-3 TRBD2 - TGTGCCAGCAGTTACAGCGGGGGGGCCACAGATACGCAGTATTTT CASSYSGGATDTQYF
TRBJ1-6 TRBV11-2 TRBD1 - TGTGCCAGCAGCCCACTGGACAGGGGCTCCTATAATTCACCCCTCCACTTT CASSPLDRGSYNSPLHF
TRBJ2-3 TRBV24-1 TRBD1 - TGTGCCACCAGTGATTTAGGGACAGGGGTCGCAGATACGCAGTATTTT CATSDLGTGVADTQYF
TRBJ2-3 TRBV4-2 TRBD2 - TGTGCCAGCAGCCAAGATTTAGCGGGAGGGCCTCCAGATACGCAGTATTTT CASSQDLAGGPPDTQYF
TRBJ2-2 TRBV4-3 - - TGCGCCAGCAGCCGGTCCCGGGTTTGGACCGGGGAGCTGTTTTTT CASSRSRVWTGELFF
TRBJ1-4 TRBV13 - - TGTGCCAGCAGCCGGGACGGACAGAATGAAAAACTGTTTTTT CASSRDGQNEKLFF
TRBJ2-5 TRBV5-1 TRBD1 - TGCGCCAGCAGTCTAGAGGGGGCCTACCAGTGGCAAGAGACCCAGTACTTC CASSLEGAYQWQETQYF
TRBJ1-2 TRBV7-9 - few TGTGCCAGCAGCCCAGACAAGCACTATGGCTACACCTTC CASSPDKHYGYTF
TRBJ1-5 TRBV29-1 TRBD1 - TGCAGCGTTGGTCTGGGACAGGGGATACGTGGGGGCAATCAGCCCCAGCATTTT CSVGLGQGIRGGNQPQHF
TRBJ1-5 TRBV7-2 TRBD1 - TGTGCCAGCAGCTTAGAGGACAGGGGGAATCAGCCCCAGCATTTT CASSLEDRGNQPQHF
TRBJ2-5 TRBV19 - - TGTGCCAGTAGTATCGCGCTGCTGGAGACCCAGTACTTC CASSIALLETQYF
TRBJ2-7 TRBV9 TRBD1 - TGTGCCAGCAGCGTCGGACAGGGCTCTTCCGAGCAGTACTTC CASSVGQGSSEQYF
TRBJ2-3 TRBV4-3 - - TGCGCCAGCAGCCAAAGACGGGACACCCCGCGTCCAGATACGCAGTATTTT CASSQRRDTPRPDTQYF
TRBJ2-1 TRBV27 - - TGTGCCAGCAGTTTATTTCGGGGGGCCAGGAACAATGAGCAGTTCTTC CASSLFRGARNNEQFF
TRBJ2-1 TRBV4-2 - - TGTGCCAGCAGCCAACTCACAGGGCCCTACAATGAGCAGTTCTTC CASSQLTGPYNEQFF
TRBJ1-1 TRBV19 TRBD1 - TGTGCCAGTAGTTCACGACAGGGAATGCGGGCTTTCTTT CASSSRQGMRAFF
TRBJ1-5 TRBV3-1/TRBV3-2 - - TGTGCCAGCAGCCAAGACGTCAATCAGCCCCAGCATTTT CASSQDVNQPQHF
TRBJ2-1 TRBV2 TRBD2 - TGTGCCATCGAGAGCGGGGGGGCCCACAATGAGCAGTTCTTC CAIESGGAHNEQFF
TRBJ2-7 TRBV7-6 TRBD2 - TGTGCCAGCAGCGTGGGAGGGCCTCTCGAGCAGTACTTC CASSVGGPLEQYF
TRBJ2-2 TRBV7-3 TRBD1 - TGTGCCAGCAGCGCCCGACAGGGGACCGGGGAGCTGTTTTTT CASSARQGTGELFF
TRBJ2-1 TRBV18 TRBD1 once TGTGCCAGCTCACCGACAGGGGTAAATGAGCAGTTCTTC CASSPTGVNEQFF
TRBJ2-7 TRBV4-2 - - TGTGCCAGCAGCCGCGAACCTCAGGGTGCCCGAACCTACGAGCAGTACTTC CASSREPQGARTYEQYF
TRBJ2-2 TRBV19 TRBD1 once TGTGCCAGCTCCTCGACAGGGCTTGGGACCGGGGAGCTGTTTTTT CASSSTGLGTGELFF
TRBJ2-5 TRBV19 - - TGTGCCAGTAGCCTCCCGAACCTCAGGGGGAGGGAGACCCAGTACTTC CASSLPNLRGRETQYF
TRBJ1-1 TRBV3-1/TRBV3-2 - - TGTGCCAGCAGCCAAGTTTCGACCCGCGGAACGGCCGCTTTCTTT CASSQVSTRGTAAFF
TRBJ2-7 TRBV28 TRBD2 - TGTGCCAGCAGTTTGGCGTATGGCGGGAGCTACGAGCAGTACTTC CASSLAYGGSYEQYF